What follows is one T cell receptor beta chain and its context. This record comes from a study of shared clonotypes between healthy human individuals. None of the donors, who were healthy HIV-negative adults, had recently had acute infections or vaccinations. V gave up 0 bases and J gave up 4 bases, with 13 bases separating them. Looked up from germline, CDR1 is SGHRS and CDR2 is YFSETQ. This CDR3 has 15 amino acids. Assay used: immunoSEQ multiplex PCR; TCRdb lists only in-frame clones, some missing. The sample has around 1.5 million clones, around 98% seen once. The chain has TRBV5-1 and TRBJ1-1, with D possibly matching TRBD1 (6 bases). The material sequenced was naive CD4+ T cells sorted from blood. The subset here: CD45RA+ positively selected. This sequence originates from a man aged 30 to 39 in good health. CDR3 amino acids: CASSLGQGWGTEAFF. The CDR3 coding sequence is TGCGCCAGCAGCTTGGGGCAGGGGTGGGGCACTGAAGCTTTCTTT.